Presented here are 25 T cell receptor beta chains from one specimen sequenced in a study of blood T cell repertoires in COVID-19. This table comes from immunoSEQ multiplex PCR, and its TCRdb copy is limited to in-frame clones, with some not included. Of a few hundred thousand clones listed, 84% were seen once; the top ten hold about 7%. Sequenced sample: PBMCs or T cells enriched from blood (not recorded which). The receptors here all came from a woman in her thirties or forties who had recovered from COVID-19.

V is TRBV6-6 and J is TRBJ1-6; 7 bases are shared with TRBD1. CDR3 size: 13 residues. The V segment lost 6 bases and the J segment 7 bases; nucleotides outside the gene matches: 3. The V gene's germline CDR1 is MNHNY and CDR2 SVGAGI (reference sequence). The CDR3 sequence is CASSRDSNSPLHF. CDR3 sequence (DNA): TGTGCCAGCAGCCGGGACAGCAATTCACCCCTCCACTTT.

The gene calls are TRBV5-5 and TRBJ1-5, with 8 bases lining up with TRBD1. V lost 4 bases, J lost 6 bases, and 9 bases stayed unmatched. Germline loops: CDR1 SGHKS, CDR2 YYEKEE (reference sequence). There are 15 residues in the CDR3. CDR3 nucleotides: TGTGCCAGCAGCATTGGACAGGGAGGTTCTCAGCCCCAGCATTTT. Protein product: CASSIGQGGSQPQHF.

This chain links TRBV5-1 with TRBJ2-3; D not resolved. CDR3 size: 12 residues. In germline, CDR1 is SGHRS, CDR2 YFSETQ. Trimming took 3 bases from V and 0 from J, leaving 2 bases between them. The CDR3 spells CASSSSTDTQYF. CDR3 coding DNA: TGCGCCAGCAGCTCAAGCACAGATACGCAGTATTTT. Together with reference TRBV5-1 and TRBJ2-3, the CDR3 gives the full variable domain: KAGVTQTPRYLIKTRGQQVTLSCSPISGHRSVSWYQQTPGQGLQFLFEYFSETQRNKGNFPGRFSGRQFSNSRSEMNVSTLELGDSALYLCASSSSTDTQYFGPGTRLTVL.

J is TRBJ1-1 and V is TRBV19, with 8 nucleotides matching TRBD1. The V gene end was trimmed by 10 bases and the J gene end by 3 bases; junction bases not matched to a gene: 7. The CDR3 has 13 residues. The germline V gene encodes CDR1 LNHDA and CDR2 SQIVND (reference sequence). The CDR3 bases are TGTGCCACTCGAGACAGGGGCTACACTGAAGCTTTCTTT. Its protein product is CATRDRGYTEAFF.

The chain is built from TRBV29-1 and TRBJ1-2; 7 positions agree with TRBD1. CDR1 SQVTM and CDR2 ANQGSEA come from the germline V gene. The CDR3 totals 12 residues. The junction had 1 base not matched to a gene; V was cut back by 0 bases and J by 6 bases. The CDR3: CSVEDRGDGYTF. The CDR3 DNA follows: TGCAGCGTTGAAGACAGGGGGGATGGCTACACCTTC.

This clone was counted a single time. The chain recombines TRBV3-1 (or the pseudogene TRBV3-2) with TRBJ2-2; TRBD2 aligns across 13 bases. Germline V gene lookup returns CDR1 LGHDT and CDR2 YNNKEL (reference sequence). This CDR3 contains 17 residues. Unmatched junction bases numbered 3, after V lost 4 bases and J lost 1 base. CDR3 DNA: TGTGCCAGCAGCCTACTAGCGGGAGGGCTGAACACCGGGGAGCTGTTTTTT. Residues: CASSLLAGGLNTGELFF.

This clone has only a few counts. The same CDR3 can be traced to other DNA sequences in this sample. This sequence joins TRBV2 and TRBJ2-7; the D is unclear. The CDR3 consists of 11 residues. Per germline, CDR1 SNHLY and CDR2 FYNNEI. The V gene lost 6 bases and the J gene lost 4 bases, with 7 bases spanning the gap. CDR3 sequence: CASSSRYEQYF. The DNA for the CDR3 is TGTGCCAGCAGCTCACGGTACGAGCAGTACTTC.

This clone was counted once. V and J are TRBV2 and TRBJ2-3; tentative D call: TRBD1 (6 bases). The CDR3 runs to 13 residues. V shed 3 bases and J shed 5 bases, with 9 bases lying between them. Germline V lookup: CDR1 SNHLY, CDR2 FYNNEI. DNA for the CDR3: TGTGCCAGCAGTGATCAACAGGGAGATACGCAGTATTTT. Its protein is CASSDQQGDTQYF.

This clone was counted a single time. The chain has TRBV9 and TRBJ1-1; perhaps TRBD1 as D (6 bases). This CDR3 has 12 amino acids. V shed 0 bases and J shed 10 bases, with 10 bases lying between them. Germline V CDR1 and CDR2: SGDLS, YYNGEE. CDR3 sequence: CASSVVGGIAFF. The CDR3 DNA follows: TGTGCCAGCAGCGTAGTAGGGGGAATAGCTTTCTTT.

The chain uses TRBV6-5 and TRBJ1-2; TRBD1 matches 9 bases. Germline CDR1 MNHEY, CDR2 SVGAGI. The CDR3 totals 13 residues. V dropped 5 bases and J dropped 3; count of bases not matched to a gene: 1. The DNA of the CDR3 is TGTGCCAGCAGTAGGACAGGGGACTATGGCTACACCTTC. Encoded protein: CASSRTGDYGYTF.

The table lists this clone with a few counts. V gene TRBV28 combines with J gene TRBJ1-1; 10 bases are a match to TRBD1. The CDR3 extends over 15 amino acids. Germline V gene lookup returns CDR1 MDHEN and CDR2 SYDVKM. Losses at the gene ends were 5 bases for V and 7 bases for J; bases not matched to a gene: 10. The DNA for the CDR3 is TGTGCCAGCAGTGGACGACAGGGGGCGAAGGATGAAGCTTTCTTT. Translating gives CASSGRQGAKDEAFF.

The DNA for the CDR3 is TGTGCCAGCCTTCCGGAGAACGATCAGCCCCAGCATTTT. Protein product: CASLPENDQPQHF. This sequence joins TRBV2 and TRBJ1-5; D is ambiguous. The CDR3 contains 13 residues. V dropped 8 bases and J dropped 5 bases, with 13 bases sitting between them. Germline CDR1 SNHLY, CDR2 FYNNEI.

The chain joins TRBV28 to TRBJ2-1, with a tentative D call TRBD2 (6 bases). V lost 6 bases, J lost 5 bases, and 14 bases lay in between. Germline CDR1 is MDHEN and CDR2 is SYDVKM. The CDR3 contains 14 residues. Here the CDR3 reads CASSPPTRNNEQFF. In DNA, the CDR3 is TGTGCCAGCAGCCCCCCGACTAGGAACAATGAGCAGTTCTTC.

The gene calls are TRBV7-2 and TRBJ2-2, with 7 bases that match TRBD1. Unmatched junction bases numbered 6, after V lost 4 bases and J lost 4 bases. The V gene's germline CDR1 is SGHTA and CDR2 FQGNSA. The length of the CDR3 is 15 residues. The CDR3 sequence is CASSSVDRVTGELFF. In nucleotides, the CDR3 is TGTGCCAGCAGCTCAGTCGACAGGGTCACCGGGGAGCTGTTTTTT. Using reference TRBV7-2 and TRBJ2-2 for the parts outside the CDR3, the full variable domain is GAGVSQSPSNKVTEKGKDVELRCDPISGHTALYWYRQSLGQGLEFLIYFQGNSAPDKSGLPSDRFSAERTGGSVSTLTIQRTQQEDSAVYLCASSSVDRVTGELFFGEGSRLTVL.

This sequence joins TRBV18 and TRBJ2-2; D is unclear. Per the germline V gene, CDR1 is KGHSH and CDR2 is LQKENI. CDR3 length: 15 residues. Trimming removed 3 bases at V and 6 bases at J, with 14 bases between. The CDR3 bases are TGTGCCAGCTCACCCTGGCTAGAGGTGTCCGGGGAGCTGTTTTTT. Protein product: CASSPWLEVSGELFF.

Here the CDR3 DNA reads TGTGCCAGTAGTAAAAGGACAGCGGCCTACGAGCAGTACTTC. Encoded protein: CASSKRTAAYEQYF. This chain joins TRBV19 and TRBJ2-7; a weak D match, TRBD1 (6 bases). The CDR3 is 14 residues long. V was cut by 4 bases and J by 2 bases, with 12 bases left in between. Germline V gene lookup returns CDR1 LNHDA and CDR2 SQIVND (reference sequence).

This chain connects TRBV24-1 to TRBJ2-2, with TRBD2 matching over 8 bases. Germline trimming cut 5 bases from V and 7 bases from J; bases unmatched to any gene: 14. The CDR3 runs 17 residues. Looked up from germline, CDR1 is KGHDR and CDR2 is SFDVKD. The CDR3, as DNA: TGTGCCACCAGTGCAGGAGCGGGAGTGATGGGACGCGGGGAGCTGTTTTTT. As protein: CATSAGAGVMGRGELFF.

The chain uses TRBV7-6 and TRBJ1-1; D not certain. This CDR3 is 13 amino acids long. Trimming left V 4 bases short and J 0 bases short, with 6 bases between. In germline, CDR1 is SGHVS, CDR2 FNYEAQ. The CDR3 loop is CASSSQLNTEAFF. The CDR3 coding sequence is TGTGCCAGCAGCTCACAGCTGAACACTGAAGCTTTCTTT. Full variable domain (outside the CDR3, taken from reference TRBV7-6 and TRBJ1-1): GAGVSQSPRYKVTKRGQDVALRCDPISGHVSLYWYRQALGQGPEFLTYFNYEAQQDKSGLPNDRFSAERPEGSISTLTIQRTEQRDSAMYRCASSSQLNTEAFFGQGTRLTVV.

This clone was detected only once. V usage is TRBV30 and J usage is TRBJ1-2; no clear D. Trimming removed 3 bases at V and 4 bases at J, with 12 bases between. Per germline, CDR1 GTSNPN and CDR2 SVGIG (reference sequence). This CDR3 has 13 amino acids. CDR3 sequence reads: CAWSQGRSYGYTF. Written as DNA, the CDR3 is TGTGCCTGGAGCCAAGGGAGGAGCTATGGCTACACCTTC.

V is TRBV7-9 and J is TRBJ2-1, with D possibly matching TRBD1 (6 bases). The ends were cut back, 5 bases at V and 0 bases at J, with 11 bases in the middle. The CDR3 sequence is 15 residues long. The germline gives CDR1 SEHNR, CDR2 FQNEAQ (reference sequence). The CDR3 loop reads CASSQTGSSYNEQFF. CDR3 nucleotide sequence: TGTGCCAGCAGCCAAACAGGGAGCTCCTACAATGAGCAGTTCTTC.

The chain employs TRBV19 and TRBJ2-1; 8 bases align to TRBD2. After removal of 6 bases from V and 0 bases from J, the junction contained 7 bases not matched to a gene. The V gene's germline CDR1 is LNHDA and CDR2 SQIVND (reference sequence). The CDR3 has 16 amino acids. This CDR3 reads CASRKSSGSSYNEQFF. The CDR3 coding sequence is TGTGCCAGTAGGAAAAGCAGCGGGAGCTCCTACAATGAGCAGTTCTTC. The full variable domain, with the rest looked up from reference TRBV19 and TRBJ2-1, is DGGITQSPKYLFRKEGQNVTLSCEQNLNHDAMYWYRQDPGQGLRLIYYSQIVNDFQKGDIAEGYSVSREKKESFPLTVTSAQKNPTAFYLCASRKSSGSSYNEQFFGPGTRLTVL.

The CDR3, as DNA: TGTGCCAGCAGCTTAGTACAGGGTTACACAGATACGCAGTATTTT. This codes for CASSLVQGYTDTQYF. The chain employs TRBV11-2 and TRBJ2-3; a possible D gene is TRBD1 (6 bases). The V gene's germline CDR1 is SGHAT and CDR2 FQNNGV. V lost 1 base and J 2 bases, leaving 10 bases between the germline ends. CDR3 length: 15 amino acids.

The chain uses TRBV28 and TRBJ1-2, with no clear D. CDR1 is MDHEN, CDR2 SYDVKM, per germline. V was clipped by 7 bases and J by 4 bases, with 13 bases between them. This CDR3 is 13 amino acids long. The DNA of the CDR3 is TGTGCCAGCACGTCGACGCGAGGCTATGGCTACACCTTC. Its translation: CASTSTRGYGYTF.

This clone was found a few times. The gene calls are TRBV7-2 and TRBJ2-1, with D possibly matching TRBD1 (5 bases). Trimming pared 5 bases from V and 4 bases from J, leaving 9 bases between. The CDR3 extends over 13 amino acids. Germline CDR1 SGHTA, CDR2 FQGNSA. The CDR3 region has the DNA TGTGCCAGCAGCCCCAGACAGTACAATGAGCAGTTCTTC. Its protein is CASSPRQYNEQFF.

This chain links TRBV6-2 or TRBV6-3 with TRBJ1-6; 8 bases are shared with TRBD1. Germline V lookup: CDR1 MNHEY, CDR2 SVGEGT. The J segment lost 7 bases and the V segment lost 4 bases, leaving 6 bases of the junction unmatched. The CDR3 spans 15 residues. This CDR3 is CASSSSGTGNSPLHF. CDR3 nucleotide sequence: TGTGCCAGCAGTTCCTCCGGGACAGGAAATTCACCCCTCCACTTT.